The 16 T cell receptor beta chains listed next were all sequenced from one sample in a study of response to subunit inactivated influenza vaccine. A single record per CDR3 protein comes from TCRdb applying MiXCR to the RT-PCR reads. The table shows about 480,000 distinct CDR3 sequences, with 25% occurring only once. The source was CD4+ T cells sorted from PBMCs, collected approximately 5 days after vaccination. These receptors were obtained from a man between 50 and 59 years old who received an inactivated influenza vaccine.

This clonotype was detected only a few times. The chain joins TRBV2 to TRBJ2-1; 7 nucleotides agree with TRBD2. CDR1 and CDR2 from the germline V gene are SNHLY and FYNNEI. V trimming: 5 bases; J trimming: 0 bases; junction bases outside the gene matches: 1. This CDR3 has 14 amino acids. The CDR3 DNA reads as TGTGCCAGCAGTACTAGCGTCTCCTACAATGAGCAGTTCTTC. Protein product: CASSTSVSYNEQFF.

This clonotype was picked up a small number of times. This chain connects TRBV6-2 or TRBV6-3 to TRBJ2-7; 7 positions match TRBD2. The CDR3 is 14 residues long. The germline CDR1 and CDR2 sequences are MNHEY and SVGEGT. The V and J ends lost 2 bases and 3 bases, in that order; junction bases with no gene match: 4. CDR3 in amino acids: CASSYVSGGYEQYF. The CDR3 region has the DNA TGTGCCAGCAGTTACGTGTCGGGGGGCTACGAGCAGTACTTC.

This clonotype has only one observation. This chain's CDR3 is CASSLGGAGGLYEQFF. CDR3 nucleotide sequence: TGTGCCAGCAGCTTAGGAGGAGCGGGAGGTCTTTATGAGCAGTTCTTC. The chain uses TRBV7-2 and TRBJ2-1, with 9 bases aligning to TRBD2. The CDR3 runs to 16 residues. The ends lost 1 base at V and 8 bases at J; junction bases unmatched: 9. Looked up from germline, CDR1 is SGHTA and CDR2 is FQGNSA.

V gene TRBV20-1 combines with J gene TRBJ2-7; 10 bases agree with TRBD2. J gave up 5 bases and V 2 bases, and 3 bases lay outside the gene matches. The CDR3 contains 13 residues. Germline CDR1 reads DFQATT; CDR2 reads SNEGSKA (reference sequence). CDR3 in amino acids: CSARLAGGNEQYF. The CDR3 nucleotides are TGCAGTGCTAGATTAGCGGGAGGTAACGAGCAGTACTTC.

The J gene is TRBJ2-1, the V gene TRBV4-3; perhaps TRBD2 as D (7 bases). Trimming removed 4 bases at V and 3 bases at J, with 13 bases between. Looked up from germline, CDR1 is LGHNA and CDR2 is YSLEER. The CDR3 consists of 15 residues. DNA of the CDR3: TGCGCCAGCAGCCGCGGGGGCGGGCTCTACAATGAGCAGTTCTTC. It translates to CASSRGGGLYNEQFF.

This clonotype was seen a few times. This chain uses TRBV20-1 with TRBJ2-7; 9 nucleotides match TRBD1. The CDR3 is made up of 13 amino acids. Germline lookup yields CDR1 DFQATT and CDR2 SNEGSKA (reference sequence). The chain's CDR3 is CRVTGTGSNEQYF. CDR3 nucleotides: TGCAGAGTAACCGGGACAGGGAGCAACGAGCAGTACTTC.

The V gene is TRBV27, the J gene TRBJ1-2; possible D gene TRBD1, 6 bases. The CDR3 consists of 12 residues. Germline-derived CDR1 and CDR2 are MNHEY and SMNVEV (reference sequence). V was pared by 3 bases and J by 9 bases, with 11 bases between. The CDR3 DNA sequence: TGTGCCAGCAGTTTGGAGGGGACACGCTACACCTTC. It is translated as CASSLEGTRYTF.

The chain recombines TRBV28 with TRBJ1-2; D gene unclear. The V and J ends lost 2 bases and 3 bases respectively, with 10 bases between them. Germline V CDR1 and CDR2: MDHEN, SYDVKM. This CDR3 has 14 amino acids. CDR3 in amino acids: CASSLQRTDYGYTF. CDR3 DNA: TGTGCCAGCAGTTTACAGAGGACGGACTATGGCTACACCTTC.

The CDR3 DNA follows: TGTGCCAGCAGCTTAGACAGCACCGGGGAGCTGTTTTTT. Encoded protein: CASSLDSTGELFF. The chain links TRBV7-9 to TRBJ2-2; D is uncertain. CDR3 length equals 13 residues. Germline V CDR1 and CDR2: SEHNR, FQNEAQ (reference sequence). The germline V and J ends were trimmed by 1 base and 4 bases, with 4 bases remaining between them.

V usage is TRBV12-3 or TRBV12-4 and J usage is TRBJ2-3; 9 nucleotides line up with TRBD1. There are 17 residues in the CDR3. V dropped 6 bases and J dropped 3; count of bases not matched to a gene: 13. CDR3 region: CASRPSPGQGRTDTQYF. CDR3 nucleotide sequence: TGTGCCAGCAGACCTAGTCCGGGACAGGGTCGAACAGATACGCAGTATTTT.

This chain links TRBV4-2 with TRBJ1-2; possibly TRBD1 for D (5 bases). The CDR3 is 15 amino acids. V was clipped by 0 bases and J by 4 bases, with 12 bases between them. Germline V CDR1 and CDR2: LGHNA, YNFKEQ. The CDR3 sequence is CASSQELRVGYGYTF. The CDR3 coding sequence is TGTGCCAGCAGCCAAGAACTCAGGGTAGGCTATGGCTACACCTTC.

CDR3 region: CASSFSGGRLGDEQFF. The CDR3 coding sequence is TGTGCCAGCAGCTTTAGCGGGGGCCGCTTAGGCGATGAGCAGTTCTTC. This sequence joins TRBV11-2 and TRBJ2-1; 9 bases fit TRBD2. Germline CDR1 SGHAT, CDR2 FQNNGV. The V gene end was trimmed by 3 bases and the J gene end by 8 bases; junction bases not matched to a gene: 11. The CDR3 is made up of 16 amino acids.

Only a few counts were recorded for this clonotype. This chain links TRBV5-1 with TRBJ2-2, with 12 bases aligning to TRBD2. The CDR3 extends over 17 amino acids. The germline CDR1 and CDR2 sequences are SGHRS and YFSETQ. Trimming at V came to 1 base and at J to 7 bases, leaving 8 bases not matched to a gene. DNA of the CDR3: TGCGCCAGCAGCTTGCCGACTAGCGGGAGATCTCACGGGGAGCTGTTTTTT. Amino acid sequence: CASSLPTSGRSHGELFF.

This clonotype has just one count. V usage is TRBV6-1 and J usage is TRBJ1-2, with D possibly being TRBD1 (5 bases). The CDR3 length is 15 residues. The V end lost 6 bases, the J end lost 3 bases, and 17 bases lay between the germline ends. Germline assignment: CDR1 MNHNS and CDR2 SASEGT. The CDR3 DNA follows: TGTGCCAGCAGCCCCGTTCTCGGCAGGGACTATGGCTACACCTTC. Its protein is CASSPVLGRDYGYTF.

This clonotype has a single count. The rearrangement joins TRBV10-3 to TRBJ2-3; 9 bases are a match to TRBD1. The CDR3 consists of 16 residues. Germline V gene lookup returns CDR1 ENHRY and CDR2 SYGVKD. V lost 10 bases and J lost 4; bases outside the gene matches: 15. The chain's CDR3 is CATLDTDRGWADTQYF. CDR3 DNA: TGTGCCACCCTCGACACGGACAGGGGATGGGCAGATACGCAGTATTTT.

CDR3 sequence (DNA): TGTGCCATCAGTGGGATGACAGAAGGCTACGAGCAGTACTTC. Translating it yields CAISGMTEGYEQYF. The chain links TRBV10-3 to TRBJ2-7, with TRBD1 as a possible D gene (5 bases). V was pared by 4 bases and J by 3 bases, with 13 bases between. The germline V gene has CDR1 ENHRY and CDR2 SYGVKD. This CDR3 region has 14 residues.